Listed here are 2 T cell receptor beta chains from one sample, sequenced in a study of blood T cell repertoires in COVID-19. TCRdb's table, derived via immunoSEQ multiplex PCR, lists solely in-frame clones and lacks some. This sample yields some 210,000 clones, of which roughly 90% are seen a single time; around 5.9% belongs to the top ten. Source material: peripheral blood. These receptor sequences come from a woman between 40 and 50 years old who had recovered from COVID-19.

The CDR3 reads CASSPQTSGGNTGELFF. As DNA, the CDR3 is TGTGCCAGCAGCCCGCAGACTAGCGGGGGGAACACCGGGGAGCTGTTTTTT. The genes are TRBV7-2 and TRBJ2-2, with 12 bases aligning to TRBD2. J was trimmed by 1 base and V by 5 bases; bases with no gene match: 5. CDR1 is SGHTA and CDR2 is FQGNSA in the germline V gene. The CDR3 is 17 residues long.

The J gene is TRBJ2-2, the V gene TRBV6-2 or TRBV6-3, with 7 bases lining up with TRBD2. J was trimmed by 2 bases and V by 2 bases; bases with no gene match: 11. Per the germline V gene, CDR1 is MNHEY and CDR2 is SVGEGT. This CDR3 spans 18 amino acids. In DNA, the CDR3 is TGTGCCAGCAGTTACCAGTTTATAGCGGGCCTAAACACCGGGGAGCTGTTTTTT. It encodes CASSYQFIAGLNTGELFF.